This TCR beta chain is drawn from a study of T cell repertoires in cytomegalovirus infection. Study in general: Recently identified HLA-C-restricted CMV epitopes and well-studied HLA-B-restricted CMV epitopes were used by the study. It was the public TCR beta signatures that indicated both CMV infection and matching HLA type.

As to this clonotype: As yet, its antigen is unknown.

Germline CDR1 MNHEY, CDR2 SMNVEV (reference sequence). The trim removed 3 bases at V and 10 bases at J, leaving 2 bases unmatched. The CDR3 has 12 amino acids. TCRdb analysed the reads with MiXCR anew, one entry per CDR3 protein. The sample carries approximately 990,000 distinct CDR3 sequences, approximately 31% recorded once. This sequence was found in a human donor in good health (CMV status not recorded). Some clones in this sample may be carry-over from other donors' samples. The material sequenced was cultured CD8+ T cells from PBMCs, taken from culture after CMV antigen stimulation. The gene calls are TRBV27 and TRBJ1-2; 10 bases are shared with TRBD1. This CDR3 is CASSLGTGDYTF. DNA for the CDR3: TGTGCCAGCAGTTTGGGGACAGGGGACTACACCTTC.